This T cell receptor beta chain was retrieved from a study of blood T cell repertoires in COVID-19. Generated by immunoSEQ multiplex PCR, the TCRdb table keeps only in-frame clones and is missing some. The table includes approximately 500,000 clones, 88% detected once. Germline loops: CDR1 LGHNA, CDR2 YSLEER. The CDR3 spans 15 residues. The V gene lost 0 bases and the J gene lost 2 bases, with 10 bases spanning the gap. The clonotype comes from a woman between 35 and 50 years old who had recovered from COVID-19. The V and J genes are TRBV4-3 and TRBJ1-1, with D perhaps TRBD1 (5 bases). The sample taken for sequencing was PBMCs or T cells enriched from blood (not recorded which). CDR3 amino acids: CASSQDPGDNTEAFF. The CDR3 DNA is TGCGCCAGCAGCCAAGACCCGGGGGACAACACTGAAGCTTTCTTT.